The 18 T cell receptor beta chains reported below all come from one sample, sequenced in a study of blood T cells in healthy people across ages. A sample-barcoded 5' primer and a J-beta primer mix were used in a second PCR of roughly 7 to 12 cycles. TCRdb fed the 5' RACE reads into MiXCR, producing one record per CDR3 protein. The profile shows about 1.4 million distinct CDR3 sequences, around 59% of them singletons. Sequences were obtained from blood. All receptors derive from a man aged 18 to 29 in good health.

The CDR3 coding sequence is TGTGCCAGCAGTCCCTCGGACAGCAGCAATCAGCCCCAGCATTTT. It translates to CASSPSDSSNQPQHF. The rearrangement links TRBV6-5 to TRBJ1-5; D may be TRBD1 (6 bases). Germline CDR1 reads MNHEY; CDR2 reads SVGAGI. V lost 5 bases and J 1 base, leaving 12 bases between the germline ends. The CDR3 loop spans 15 amino acids.

This chain uses TRBV4-1 with TRBJ2-1, with 10 bases fitting TRBD1. Trimming at V came to 0 bases and at J to 6 bases, leaving 8 bases not matched to a gene. Germline CDR1 and CDR2: MGHRA and YSYEKL. The CDR3 covers 17 residues. The CDR3 region has the DNA TGCGCCAGCAGCCAAGACAAACGACAGGGGGCTTTCAATGAGCAGTTCTTC. It yields the protein CASSQDKRQGAFNEQFF.

This clonotype was observed a handful of times. For the CDR3, the DNA is TGTGCCAGCAGTCTAACTAGTCCTCGCTTTAAAAACATTCAGTACTTC. Its translation is CASSLTSPRFKNIQYF. This sequence joins TRBV12-3 or TRBV12-4 and TRBJ2-4, with a weak D call TRBD2 (5 bases). Trimming removed 5 bases from V and 4 bases from J, with 18 bases in between. The CDR3 contains 16 residues.

CDR3 amino acids: CATSRDRGDLNTEAFF. In DNA, the CDR3 is TGTGCCACCAGCAGAGATCGAGGGGACCTGAACACTGAAGCTTTCTTT. The genes are TRBV15 and TRBJ1-1; D is perhaps TRBD1 (5 bases). The germline V gene encodes CDR1 LNHNV and CDR2 YYDKDF (reference sequence). V gave up 0 bases and J gave up 0 bases, with 11 bases separating them. The length of the CDR3 is 16 residues.

The chain links TRBV29-1 to TRBJ1-2, with a weak D call TRBD1 (5 bases). This CDR3 has 13 residues. CDR1 is SQVTM and CDR2 is ANQGSEA in the germline V gene. Deletions cut 4 bases from V and 0 bases from J, with 9 bases between. Here the CDR3 reads CSVGGTPNYGYTF. As DNA, the CDR3 is TGCAGCGTTGGAGGGACCCCTAACTATGGCTACACCTTC.

The chain has TRBV7-2 and TRBJ1-6, with D tentatively TRBD1 (5 bases). The V and J ends lost 0 bases and 7 bases respectively, with 10 bases between them. Germline CDR1 is SGHTA and CDR2 is FQGNSA. The CDR3 loop spans 15 amino acids. The CDR3 reads CASSLAQGNNSPLHF. CDR3 bases: TGTGCCAGCAGCTTAGCGCAGGGAAACAATTCACCCCTCCACTTT.

The chain combines TRBV2 with TRBJ2-3; TRBD2 matches 7 bases. CDR3 length: 13 residues. Germline trimming cut 8 bases from V and 5 bases from J; bases unmatched to any gene: 7. CDR1 is SNHLY and CDR2 is FYNNEI in the germline V gene. The CDR3 coding sequence is TGTGCCAGCCGAGCGGGATTCCGAGATACGCAGTATTTT. Amino acid sequence: CASRAGFRDTQYF. Full variable domain (missing parts from reference TRBV2 and TRBJ2-3): EPEVTQTPSHQVTQMGQEVILRCVPISNHLYFYWYRQILGQKVEFLVSFYNNEISEKSEIFDDQFSVERPDGSNFTLKIRSTKLEDSAMYFCASRAGFRDTQYFGPGTRLTVL.

The V and J genes are TRBV7-9 and TRBJ2-7; D might be TRBD2 (6 bases). Germline V gene sequence: CDR1 SEHNR, CDR2 FQNEAQ (reference sequence). The CDR3 is 14 amino acids. V was cut by 5 bases and J by 3 bases, with 14 bases left in between. CDR3 sequence reads: CASSRATRDYEQYF. The CDR3 bases are TGTGCCAGCAGCCGGGCGACTAGAGACTACGAGCAGTACTTC.

The V gene is TRBV28, the J gene TRBJ2-4; tentatively, D is TRBD1 (6 bases). The J call may be incorrect, as the DNA end agrees better with TRBJ2-7. CDR1 MDHEN and CDR2 SYDVKM come from the germline V gene. The CDR3 runs to 13 residues. CDR3 amino acids: CASQAGAPDEQYF. In nucleotides, the CDR3 is TGTGCCAGCCAAGCAGGGGCCCCGGACGAGCAGTACTTC.

This chain uses TRBV29-1 with TRBJ2-7; 12 bases fit TRBD2. V was clipped by 6 bases and J by 7 bases; unmatched bases: 7. The germline V gene has CDR1 SQVTM and CDR2 ANQGSEA. The CDR3 runs to 13 residues. Here the CDR3 DNA reads TGCAGCGTACGACTAGCGGGGGCTTGGGAGCAGTACTTC. It codes for CSVRLAGAWEQYF.

The rearrangement links TRBV12-5 to TRBJ2-1, with 9 bases lining up with TRBD1. The CDR3 has 15 amino acids. Trimming removed 3 bases from V and 7 bases from J; junction bases left unmatched: 7. Germline loops: CDR1 LGHNT, CDR2 FRNRAP. The CDR3 nucleotides read TGTGCTAGTGGTTTCGACGGGACAGGGATAAATGAGCAGTTCTTC. It codes for CASGFDGTGINEQFF.

There are a few counts of this clonotype. V and J are TRBV27 and TRBJ1-2; D not certain. Germline CDR1 MNHEY, CDR2 SMNVEV (reference sequence). The V gene lost 5 bases and the J gene lost 4 bases, with 14 bases spanning the gap. The CDR3 runs to 14 residues. CDR3 in DNA: TGTGCCAGCAGTAACCGGACGGAGTTCTATGGCTACACCTTC. It translates to CASSNRTEFYGYTF.

This rearrangement joins TRBV4-2 to TRBJ2-7; TRBD2 matches at 7 bases. The CDR3 extends over 14 amino acids. Germline V gives CDR1 LGHNA, CDR2 YNFKEQ. J lost 4 bases, V lost 0 bases, and 3 bases had no gene match. CDR3 in DNA: TGTGCCAGCAGCCAAGAGCGGGAGTATTACGAGCAGTACTTC. This sequence encodes CASSQEREYYEQYF.

This clonotype was detected once. This chain joins TRBV6-2 or TRBV6-3 and TRBJ2-4, with D tentatively TRBD1 or TRBD2 (6 bases each). This CDR3 has 16 residues. Deletions cut 6 bases from V and 0 bases from J, with 15 bases between. Germline-derived CDR1 and CDR2 are MNHEY and SVGEGT. DNA of the CDR3: TGTGCCAGCAGCTGGGGGGCGGAAGGAGCCAAAAACATTCAGTACTTC. Protein sequence: CASSWGAEGAKNIQYF.

The chain joins TRBV10-2 to TRBJ1-5; weak D call: TRBD1 (6 bases). The ends were cut back, 0 bases at V and 7 bases at J, with 10 bases in the middle. Germline V gene lookup returns CDR1 WSHSY and CDR2 SAAADI. CDR3 length equals 14 residues. The CDR3: CASSESNREQPQHF. The CDR3 DNA reads TGCGCCAGCAGTGAGTCGAACAGGGAACAGCCCCAGCATTTT.

The chain uses TRBV28 and TRBJ2-7; 12 bases match TRBD1. CDR1 and CDR2 from the germline V gene are MDHEN and SYDVKM. After removal of 6 bases from V and 2 bases from J, the junction contained 5 bases not matched to a gene. The CDR3 totals 15 residues. CDR3: CASRHRDRGPYEQYF. The CDR3 DNA is TGTGCCAGCAGACACCGGGACAGGGGGCCCTACGAGCAGTACTTC.

The chain uses TRBV5-1 and TRBJ1-4; TRBD1 might be the D (6 bases). The CDR3 consists of 14 residues. The V end lost 4 bases, the J end lost 3 bases, and 10 bases lay between the germline ends. The germline CDR1 and CDR2 sequences are SGHRS and YFSETQ. The CDR3 sequence is CASSRPGANEKLFF. CDR3 bases: TGCGCCAGCAGCCGTCCAGGGGCTAATGAAAAACTGTTTTTT.

This clonotype was detected many times. The CDR3 spells CASSPWTVQPYGYTF. CDR3 nucleotides: TGTGCCAGCAGCCCTTGGACGGTACAACCGTATGGCTACACCTTC. The genes are TRBV7-2 and TRBJ1-2; no firm D call. The V end lost 5 bases, the J end lost 5 bases, and 18 bases lay between the germline ends. Per germline, CDR1 SGHTA and CDR2 FQGNSA. This CDR3 comprises 15 residues.